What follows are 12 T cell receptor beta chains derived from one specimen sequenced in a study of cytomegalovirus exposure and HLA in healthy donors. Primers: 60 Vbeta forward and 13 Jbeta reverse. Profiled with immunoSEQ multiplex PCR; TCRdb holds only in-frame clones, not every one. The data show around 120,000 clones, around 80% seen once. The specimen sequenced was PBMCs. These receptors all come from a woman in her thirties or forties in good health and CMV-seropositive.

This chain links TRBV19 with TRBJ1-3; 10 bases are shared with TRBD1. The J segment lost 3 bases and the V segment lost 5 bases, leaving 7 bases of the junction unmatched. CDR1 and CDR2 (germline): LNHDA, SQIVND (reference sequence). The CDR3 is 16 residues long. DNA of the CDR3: TGTGCCAGTAGTGCCCGGGACAGGGGTCATGGAAACACCATATATTTT. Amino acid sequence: CASSARDRGHGNTIYF. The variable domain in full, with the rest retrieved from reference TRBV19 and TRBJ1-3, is DGGITQSPKYLFRKEGQNVTLSCEQNLNHDAMYWYRQDPGQGLRLIYYSQIVNDFQKGDIAEGYSVSREKKESFPLTVTSAQKNPTAFYLCASSARDRGHGNTIYFGEGSWLTVV.

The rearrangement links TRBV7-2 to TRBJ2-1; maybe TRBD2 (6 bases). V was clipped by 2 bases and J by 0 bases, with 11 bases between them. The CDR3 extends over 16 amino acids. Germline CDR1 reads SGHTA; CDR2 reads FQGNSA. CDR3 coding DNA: TGTGCCAGCAGCTTATACTTCGGGAGCTCCTACAATGAGCAGTTCTTC. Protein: CASSLYFGSSYNEQFF.

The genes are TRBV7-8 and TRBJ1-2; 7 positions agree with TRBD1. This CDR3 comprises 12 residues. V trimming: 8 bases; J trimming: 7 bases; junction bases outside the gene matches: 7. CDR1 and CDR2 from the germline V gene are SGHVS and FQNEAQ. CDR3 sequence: CASGDRAAGYTF. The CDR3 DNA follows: TGTGCCAGCGGTGACAGGGCGGCTGGCTACACCTTC.

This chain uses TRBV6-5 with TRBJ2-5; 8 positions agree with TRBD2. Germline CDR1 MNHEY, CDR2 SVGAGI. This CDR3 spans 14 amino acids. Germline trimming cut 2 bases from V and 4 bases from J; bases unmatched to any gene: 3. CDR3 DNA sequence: TGTGCCAGCAGTTACAGCGGGAGATCAGAGACCCAGTACTTC. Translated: CASSYSGRSETQYF.

The CDR3 loop reads CASSQGPTGAINQPQHF. The CDR3, as DNA: TGCGCCAGCAGCCAGGGTCCGACAGGGGCTATCAATCAGCCCCAGCATTTT. V and J are TRBV4-1 and TRBJ1-5; TRBD1 matches at 8 bases. V was pared by 3 bases and J by 3 bases, with 10 bases of the junction left unmatched. The V gene's germline CDR1 is MGHRA and CDR2 YSYEKL. This CDR3 has 17 amino acids.

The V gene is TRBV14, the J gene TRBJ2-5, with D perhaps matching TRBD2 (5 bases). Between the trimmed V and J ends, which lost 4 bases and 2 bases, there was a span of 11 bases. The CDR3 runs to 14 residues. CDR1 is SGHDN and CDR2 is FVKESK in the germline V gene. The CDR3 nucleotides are TGTGCCAGCAGCCCTCTTGGCGGGCAAGAGACCCAGTACTTC. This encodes CASSPLGGQETQYF.

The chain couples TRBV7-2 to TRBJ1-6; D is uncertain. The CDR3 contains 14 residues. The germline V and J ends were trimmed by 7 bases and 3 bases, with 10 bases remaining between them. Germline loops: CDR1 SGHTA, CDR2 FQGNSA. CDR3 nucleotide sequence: TGTGCCAGCATTGGTGCCGGCTATAATTCACCCCTCCACTTT. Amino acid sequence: CASIGAGYNSPLHF.

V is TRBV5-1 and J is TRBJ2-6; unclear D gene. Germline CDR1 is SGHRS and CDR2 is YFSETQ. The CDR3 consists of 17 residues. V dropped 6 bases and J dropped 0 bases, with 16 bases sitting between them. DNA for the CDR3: TGCGCCAGCAAATTAGCCCCGAGAGTCTCTGGGGCCAACGTCCTGACTTTC. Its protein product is CASKLAPRVSGANVLTF.

CDR3: CASSPRDRGGGYTF. Here the CDR3 DNA reads TGTGCCAGCAGCCCCCGGGACAGGGGAGGCGGCTACACCTTC. The V gene is TRBV13, the J gene TRBJ1-2; 10 nucleotides line up with TRBD1. The CDR3 runs to 14 residues. The germline V gene has CDR1 PRHDT and CDR2 FYEKMQ (reference sequence). The V gene end was trimmed by 5 bases and the J gene end by 8 bases; junction bases not matched to a gene: 8.

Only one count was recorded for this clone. CDR3 coding DNA: TGTGCCAGCTCCTCGACCGGCTTCGGGTTTTCTGGGGCCAACGTCCTGACTTTC. Translating it yields CASSSTGFGFSGANVLTF. The gene calls are TRBV18 and TRBJ2-6; D not certain. CDR3 length equals 18 residues. The V and J ends lost 6 bases and 1 base respectively, with 19 bases between them. CDR1 is KGHSH and CDR2 is LQKENI in the germline V gene.

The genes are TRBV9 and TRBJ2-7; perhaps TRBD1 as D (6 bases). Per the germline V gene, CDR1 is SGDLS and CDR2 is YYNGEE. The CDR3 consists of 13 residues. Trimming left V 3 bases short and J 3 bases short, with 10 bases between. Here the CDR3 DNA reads TGTGCCAGCAGCGCCCGGGACAACTACGAGCAGTACTTC. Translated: CASSARDNYEQYF.

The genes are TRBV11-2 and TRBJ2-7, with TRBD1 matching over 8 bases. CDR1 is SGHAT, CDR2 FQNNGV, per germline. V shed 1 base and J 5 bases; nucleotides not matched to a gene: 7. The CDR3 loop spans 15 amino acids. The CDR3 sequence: CASSLVRTGLDEQYF. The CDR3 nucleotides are TGTGCCAGCAGCTTAGTCAGGACAGGGCTGGACGAGCAGTACTTC.